The clone carrying this T cell receptor beta chain showed up many times. This specimen belongs to a study of read filtering for tumor transcriptome and immune sequencing. Overall study: Transcriptome libraries were built from DNase-treated RNA.

The library was built from roughly 400 ng RNA with molecular barcoded adaptors for alpha/delta and beta/gamma chains. TCRdb analysed the reads with MiXCR anew, one entry per CDR3 protein. The sample comprises around 140,000 distinct CDR3 sequences, around 13% of which are singletons, and more than 6.5% rests with the top ten. This receptor was identified in a donor at least 40 years old with multiple myeloma. Sequenced material: a population of CD138-negative cells sorted from bone marrow.

CDR3 sequence reads: CSARMSSGANVLTF. The CDR3 DNA sequence: TGCAGTGCTAGAATGAGCTCTGGGGCCAACGTCCTGACTTTC. The chain uses TRBV20-1 and TRBJ2-6, with D uncertain. The CDR3 covers 14 residues. V gave up 2 bases and J gave up 0 bases, with 5 bases separating them. Germline V lookup: CDR1 DFQATT, CDR2 SNEGSKA (reference sequence).